Listed below are T cell receptor beta chains from one sample, sequenced in a study of blood T cell repertoires in COVID-19. Repertoires were generated with immunoSEQ multiplex PCR, while TCRdb's copy carries only in-frame clones and drops some. The profile shows a few hundred thousand clones, 85% to 90% of them singletons. Sequenced: PBMCs or T cells enriched from blood (not recorded which). The receptors shown here come from a man between 18 and 35 years old who had recovered from COVID-19. Each CDR3 is given with its conserved first and last residue. The D gene is left open where the match is weak. A row's size may be missing; if present it is once, few, many or a size class.

D	size	J	V	CDR3	DNA
TRBD1	few	TRBJ1-1	TRBV13	CASSLKGQGGEAFF	TGTGCCAGCAGCTTAAAAGGACAGGGTGGGGAAGCTTTCTTT
NA	NA	TRBJ2-2	TRBV2	CASSSGTTNTGELFF	TGTGCCAGCAGCTCCGGGACAACGAACACCGGGGAGCTGTTTTTT
NA	NA	TRBJ2-2	TRBV24-1	CATSDKRELFF	TGTGCCACCAGTGATAAGAGAGAGCTGTTTTTT
NA	NA	TRBJ1-3	TRBV10-1	CAIQSGVGSGNTIYF	TGCGCCATCCAGAGCGGGGTAGGGTCTGGAAACACCATATATTTT
TRBD1	NA	TRBJ1-2	TRBV10-3	CAISELTGFSGYTF	TGTGCCATCAGTGAGTTGACAGGGTTTAGTGGCTACACCTTC
NA	once	TRBJ1-4	TRBV15	CATSPRTVGSPTRNEKLFF	TGTGCCACCAGCCCACGGACAGTAGGGAGCCCAACACGTAATGAAAAACTGTTTTTT
NA	NA	TRBJ1-6	TRBV5-6	CASSAWQGSSPLHF	TGTGCCAGCAGCGCCTGGCAGGGGAGTTCACCCCTCCACTTT
NA	NA	TRBJ1-3	TRBV13	CASSSLIRNSGNTIYF	TGTGCCAGCAGCTCCTTAATCAGGAACTCTGGAAACACCATATATTTT
TRBD2	NA	TRBJ2-7	TRBV27	CASRNSGKPYEQYF	TGTGCCAGCAGAAATAGCGGGAAACCATACGAGCAGTACTTC
TRBD2	NA	TRBJ2-1	TRBV4-3	CASSQDPGLTYNEQFF	TGCGCCAGCAGCCAAGATCCGGGACTAACCTACAATGAGCAGTTCTTC
NA	NA	TRBJ1-3	TRBV29-1	CSATYGQGNTIYF	TGCAGCGCAACTTATGGACAGGGAAACACCATATATTTT
NA	NA	TRBJ2-1	TRBV5-1	CASSWGRGGGSNEQFF	TGCGCCAGCAGCTGGGGCAGGGGCGGGGGTAGCAATGAGCAGTTCTTC
NA	NA	TRBJ1-5	TRBV6-5	CASSPGDSNQPQHF	TGTGCCAGCAGTCCGGGAGATAGCAATCAGCCCCAGCATTTT
TRBD2	NA	TRBJ2-2	TRBV28	CASSFPTSGSKKAGELFF	TGTGCCAGCAGTTTCCCTACTAGCGGGAGTAAGAAAGCCGGGGAGCTGTTTTTT
NA	NA	TRBJ1-1	TRBV6-5	CASSYSSGGEIGAFF	TGTGCCAGCAGTTACTCGTCGGGGGGCGAGATTGGAGCTTTCTTT
TRBD1	NA	TRBJ2-7	TRBV4-1	CASSQESPNRGSYEQYF	TGCGCCAGCAGCCAAGAAAGTCCGAACAGGGGTTCCTACGAGCAGTACTTC
NA	once	TRBJ1-3	TRBV3-1/TRBV3-2	CASSPRPVRDTIYF	TGTGCCAGCAGCCCACGCCCGGTGCGGGACACCATATATTTT
NA	once	TRBJ1-2	TRBV20-1	CSASGQGVSLYYGYTF	TGCAGTGCTAGTGGGCAGGGCGTAAGCCTATACTATGGCTACACCTTC
TRBD1	once	TRBJ1-6	TRBV3-1/TRBV3-2	CASRQAGTGGNSPLHF	TGTGCCAGCAGGCAAGCCGGGACAGGGGGCAATTCACCCCTCCACTTT
TRBD1	NA	TRBJ1-4	TRBV3-1/TRBV3-2	CASSQPGTGGEKLFF	TGTGCCAGCAGCCAACCCGGGACAGGGGGGGAAAAACTGTTTTTT
TRBD1	NA	TRBJ1-2	TRBV2	CASSYTGGANGYTF	TGTGCCAGCAGTTATACAGGGGGCGCGAATGGCTACACCTTC
TRBD1	NA	TRBJ2-7	TRBV7-9	CAIADRDHEQYF	TGTGCCATCGCGGACAGGGACCACGAGCAGTACTTC
NA	NA	TRBJ2-1	TRBV20-1	CSASRQAANNEQFF	TGCAGTGCTAGTCGACAGGCCGCTAACAATGAGCAGTTCTTC
NA	once	TRBJ2-1	TRBV27	CASTLGGGAPFRNEQFF	TGTGCCAGCACCCTAGGTGGAGGGGCCCCCTTTAGGAATGAGCAGTTCTTC
TRBD1	NA	TRBJ1-1	TRBV19	CASSTGTGGGGTEAFF	TGTGCCAGTAGTACCGGGACAGGCGGTGGCGGCACTGAAGCTTTCTTT
TRBD2	once	TRBJ2-1	TRBV3-1/TRBV3-2	CASSHGLGLAGSYAEQFF	TGTGCCAGCAGCCACGGACTCGGGCTAGCGGGATCGTACGCTGAGCAGTTCTTC
NA	NA	TRBJ2-3	TRBV6-5	CASSYRDTQYF	TGTGCCAGCAGTTACCGGGATACGCAGTATTTT
NA	once	TRBJ1-2	TRBV24-1	CATSDLRVGGYTF	TGTGCCACCAGTGATCTACGGGTCGGTGGCTACACCTTC
NA	once	TRBJ1-5	TRBV19	CASNYSPQHF	TGTGCCAGTAATTACTCGCCCCAGCATTTT
NA	NA	TRBJ2-7	TRBV12-3/TRBV12-4	CASTGEVYEQYF	TGTGCCAGCACCGGGGAAGTCTACGAGCAGTACTTC
TRBD2	NA	TRBJ2-7	TRBV3-1/TRBV3-2	CASRRSGRATSYEQYF	TGTGCCAGCAGACGGAGCGGGAGGGCCACATCCTACGAGCAGTACTTC
TRBD1	NA	TRBJ1-1	TRBV15	CATSPRDRGEAFF	TGTGCCACCAGCCCTAGGGACAGAGGTGAAGCTTTCTTT
NA	once	TRBJ1-2	TRBV12-3/TRBV12-4	CASSSGGGYGYTF	TGTGCCAGCAGTTCGGGGGGCGGCTATGGCTACACCTTC
NA	NA	TRBJ2-4	TRBV19	CASSIPGNIQYF	TGTGCCAGTAGTATCCCCGGTAACATTCAGTACTTC
NA	NA	TRBJ1-5	TRBV27	CARYYYRPSADQPQHF	TGTGCCCGGTATTATTACAGGCCGAGTGCGGATCAGCCCCAGCATTTT
TRBD1	NA	TRBJ2-7	TRBV6-2/TRBV6-3	CASRPQTGGRANEQYF	TGTGCCAGCAGGCCTCAAACAGGGGGCAGAGCTAACGAGCAGTACTTC
TRBD1	NA	TRBJ1-2	TRBV5-1	CASSSQTGNYGYTF	TGCGCCAGCAGCTCTCAGACAGGGAACTATGGCTACACCTTC
TRBD1	NA	TRBJ1-1	TRBV6-5	CASSLPPGQGRGAFF	TGTGCCAGCAGCCTACCCCCGGGACAGGGGAGAGGAGCTTTCTTT
TRBD1	once	TRBJ1-5	TRBV28	CASSPGQGHQPQHF	TGTGCCAGCAGCCCGGGACAGGGTCATCAGCCCCAGCATTTT
NA	NA	TRBJ1-5	TRBV7-8	CASSLAGDQPQHF	TGTGCCAGCAGCTTAGCCGGGGATCAGCCCCAGCATTTT
NA	NA	TRBJ1-2	TRBV9	CASSVAPGGEGYTF	TGTGCCAGCAGCGTAGCCCCCGGGGGGGAAGGCTACACCTTC
TRBD1	once	TRBJ2-1	TRBV7-9	CASSSIHLTGAAYNEQFF	TGTGCCAGCAGCTCGATCCACCTAACAGGGGCTGCCTACAATGAGCAGTTCTTC
NA	NA	TRBJ1-5	TRBV7-2	CASSPGGSNQPQHF	TGTGCCAGCAGCCCGGGGGGTAGCAATCAGCCCCAGCATTTT
NA	NA	TRBJ2-7	TRBV7-2	CASSPRQGSYEQYF	TGTGCCAGCAGCCCAAGGCAGGGATCCTACGAGCAGTACTTC
TRBD1	NA	TRBJ2-6	TRBV30	CAWSGQGRANVLTF	TGTGCCTGGAGCGGACAGGGCCGGGCCAACGTCCTGACTTTC
TRBD1	once	TRBJ1-1	TRBV14	CASSRTGMTEAFF	TGTGCCAGCAGTCGGACAGGGATGACTGAAGCTTTCTTT
NA	NA	TRBJ2-5	TRBV5-1	CASSWDIQETQYF	TGCGCCAGCAGCTGGGACATTCAAGAGACCCAGTACTTC
TRBD1	NA	TRBJ2-6	TRBV18	CASSPLGQDRPGANVLTF	TGTGCCAGCTCACCACTGGGACAGGATCGACCTGGGGCCAACGTCCTGACTTTC
TRBD1	once	TRBJ1-1	TRBV19	CASRLTGMNTEAFF	TGTGCCAGCCGATTGACAGGGATGAACACTGAAGCTTTCTTT
NA	NA	TRBJ2-7	TRBV5-5	CASSFRADSYEQYF	TGTGCCAGCAGCTTCAGGGCGGACTCCTACGAGCAGTACTTC
TRBD2	NA	TRBJ2-3	TRBV11-2	CASSLSPSGVTDTQYF	TGTGCCAGCAGCTTATCCCCTAGCGGGGTCACAGATACGCAGTATTTT
NA	NA	TRBJ2-2	TRBV4-3	CASSHIANTGELFF	TGCGCCAGCAGCCATATAGCGAACACCGGGGAGCTGTTTTTT
TRBD1	NA	TRBJ1-1	TRBV6-2/TRBV6-3	CASSTGQGASYF	TGTGCCAGCAGTACCGGACAGGGGGCATCTTACTTT
TRBD1	NA	TRBJ2-1	TRBV20-1	CSASLGTGFEQFF	TGCAGTGCTAGTCTAGGGACAGGGTTTGAGCAGTTCTTC
TRBD1	NA	TRBJ1-1	TRBV10-2	CASRPTGLQAFF	TGCGCCAGCAGACCGACAGGGCTTCAGGCTTTCTTT